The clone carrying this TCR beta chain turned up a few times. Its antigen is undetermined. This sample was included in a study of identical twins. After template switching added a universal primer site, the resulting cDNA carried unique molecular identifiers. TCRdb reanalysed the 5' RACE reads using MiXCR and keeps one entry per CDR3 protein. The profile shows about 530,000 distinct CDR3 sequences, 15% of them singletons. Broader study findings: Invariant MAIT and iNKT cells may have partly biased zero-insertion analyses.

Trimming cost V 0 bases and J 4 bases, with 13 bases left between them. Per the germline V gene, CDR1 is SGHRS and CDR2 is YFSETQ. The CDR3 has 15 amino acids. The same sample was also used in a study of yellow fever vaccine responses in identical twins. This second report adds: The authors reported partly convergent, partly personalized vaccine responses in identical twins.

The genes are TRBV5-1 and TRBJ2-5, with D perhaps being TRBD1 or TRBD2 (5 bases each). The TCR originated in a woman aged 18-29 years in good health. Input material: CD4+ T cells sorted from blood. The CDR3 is CASSLAGRGGETQYF. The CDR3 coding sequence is TGCGCCAGCAGCTTGGCAGGGCGAGGAGGAGAGACCCAGTACTTC.